This T cell receptor beta chain stems from a study of cytomegalovirus exposure and HLA in healthy donors. Whole-study results and caveats: 87-base-pair reads could not separate some V segments, including TRBV6-2 and TRBV6-3. Presence/absence analyses assumed roughly uniform sequencing depth across donors, which may not hold.

60 Vbeta and 13 Jbeta primers were used in PCR. Profiling relied on immunoSEQ multiplex PCR, and the TCRdb table lists in-frame clones only, not all of them. The table shows around 150,000 clones, with roughly 76% occurring only once. Notes on this clone: Its specificity is not known.

J lost 5 bases, V lost 5 bases, and 10 bases had no gene match. This CDR3 is 16 amino acids long. Germline V gene data show CDR1 as MDHEN and CDR2 as SYDVKM. The chain has TRBV28 and TRBJ1-2; 11 bases match TRBD1. The sequence came from a woman aged 50 to 60 in good health and CMV-seronegative. Sequencing used PBMCs. The CDR3 loop reads CASSPRTGGAVYGYTF. The CDR3 DNA follows: TGTGCCAGCAGTCCCCGGACAGGGGGCGCGGTATATGGCTACACCTTC.